This T cell receptor (beta chain) was sequenced in a study of shared clonotypes between healthy human individuals. About this clone: The antigen remains undetermined.

The assay was immunoSEQ multiplex PCR, and TCRdb's table has in-frame clones only and misses some. The repertoire holds 2 million or so clones, with about 95% as singletons. Naive CD8 cells lacked CD45RO and underwent positive selection for CCR7, leaving out terminally differentiated effector memory CD45RA+ cells. CDR1 is MGHRA and CDR2 is YSYEKL in the germline V gene. This CDR3 region has 14 residues. V dropped 0 bases and J dropped 0 bases, with 5 bases sitting between them. Study observations and caveats: As a rule, naive subsets had a larger estimated richness than memory subsets.

The source of this sequence is a man aged 18-30 years in good health. Sequencing was performed on naive CD8+ T cells sorted from blood. The chain uses TRBV4-1 and TRBJ1-1, with D unclear. The CDR3 nucleotides are TGCGCCAGCAGCCAAGATCCAGTGAACACTGAAGCTTTCTTT. Translation: CASSQDPVNTEAFF.